The T cell receptor beta chain described here comes from a study of T cell repertoires in cytomegalovirus infection. As for the study in general: CMV epitopes used comprised recently identified HLA-C-restricted ones and well-studied HLA-B-restricted ones. Through public TCR beta signatures, both CMV infection and matching HLA type were indicated. Study-level points and caveats: Cumulative public TCR beta family frequency identified CMV carriers with the relevant HLA. The ex vivo response was dominated by HLA-C-restricted CMV-specific TCR beta clonotypes.

In TCRdb, the reads were re-called with MiXCR into one record per CDR3 protein. The sample holds around 69,000 distinct CDR3 sequences; 20% to 25% are singletons and the top ten take roughly two thirds. The germline gives CDR1 MNHEY, CDR2 SMNVEV (reference sequence). The length of the CDR3 is 15 residues. Concerning this clonotype itself: Its antigen is currently unknown. At one end the junction does not follow the germline gene, possibly because of a read error.

This specimen consisted of CD8+ T cells from cultured PBMCs, obtained from culture after CMV antigen stimulation. This clonotype originated in a human donor in good health (CMV status not recorded). Some clones in this sample may be carry-over from other donors' samples. This chain uses TRBV27 with TRBJ2-5; no definite D call. CDR3 coding DNA: TGTGACAGCAGTTTATCAGGTTACCTCCAAGAGACCCAGTACTTC. Protein product: CDSSLSGYLQETQYF.